The source of this TCR beta chain is a study of identical twins. Broader study findings: Among monozygotic twins, out-of-frame TCR alpha sharing exceeded what models predicted. Insertions were reduced in abundant cord blood beta clonotypes but not in memory repertoires.

All donors comprised healthy Caucasians. Notes on this clonotype: Its antigen is unknown.

Template switching introduced a universal primer site, and the cDNA bore unique molecular identifiers. TCRdb called the 5' RACE reads again in MiXCR, with one record for every CDR3 protein. The sample includes 1.5 million to 2 million distinct CDR3 sequences, less than 40% of them seen just once. This CDR3 has 12 residues. The germline V gene encodes CDR1 SEHNR and CDR2 FQNEAQ (reference sequence). V was trimmed by 4 bases and J by 7 bases, leaving 8 bases between them. This receptor was identified in a newborn girl in good health. The gene calls are TRBV7-9 and TRBJ1-5; D is ambiguous. Sequencing input: cord blood. This CDR3 reads CASSSQDQPQHF. DNA of the CDR3: TGTGCCAGCAGCTCCCAGGACCAGCCCCAGCATTTT. Using reference TRBV7-9 and TRBJ1-5 for the parts outside the CDR3, the full variable domain is DTGVSQNPRHKITKRGQNVTFRCDPISEHNRLYWYRQTLGQGPEFLTYFQNEAQLEKSRLLSDRFSAERPKGSFSTLEIQRTEQGDSAMYLCASSSQDQPQHFGDGTRLSIL.